A single TCR beta chain is shown here with its context. Sequencing was performed with immunoSEQ multiplex PCR; in TCRdb, only in-frame clones are kept and a portion is missing. The sample lists about 150,000 clones, about 93% occurring once. This record comes from a study of T cell responses to AZD1222 COVID-19 vaccine. In germline, CDR1 is KGHSH, CDR2 LQKENI. The ends were cut back, 1 base at V and 1 base at J, with 7 bases in the middle. The CDR3 covers 14 residues. This TCR was recovered from an adult who received the AZD1222 COVID-19 vaccine. V gene TRBV18 combines with J gene TRBJ1-1, with a possible D match to TRBD1 (5 bases). The sample was peripheral blood, taken 28 days after the second AZD1222 dose. CDR3 DNA: TGTGCCAGCTCACCACAGCAGGGGAACACTGAAGCTTTCTTT. The encoded protein is CASSPQQGNTEAFF.